A selection of T cell receptor beta chains follows, all from one sample in a study of early T cells in non-severe SARS-CoV-2 infection. One entry per CDR3 protein results from TCRdb running MiXCR on the 5' RACE reads. This sample has around 59,000 distinct CDR3 sequences, with around 8.9% found just once. Sequencing was done on a sample of whole blood. The receptors derive from an adult who was a healthcare worker with PCR-confirmed SARS-CoV-2 infection or an uninfected control (not recorded which). Both conserved end residues are part of each CDR3. The order of the fields is J gene, clone size, V gene, D gene, CDR3 protein, CDR3 DNA. D genes are given only for firm matches. The size of a clone is reported for some rows only, either as once, few or many, or as a class for expanded clones.

TRBJ2-1 | many | TRBV4-3 | . | CASSQDQGGSYEQFF | TGCGCCAGCAGCCAAGATCAAGGAGGGTCGTATGAGCAGTTCTTC
TRBJ2-3 | many | TRBV7-2 | . | CASSPYGGSGDTQYF | TGTGCCAGCAGCCCGTATGGAGGTTCAGGAGATACGCAGTATTTT
TRBJ1-1 | many | TRBV29-1 | TRBD1 | CSVDQTGRTEAFF | TGCAGCGTTGACCAGACAGGGAGAACTGAAGCTTTCTTT
TRBJ2-2 | many | TRBV5-5 | . | CASSLVAEPNTGELFF | TGTGCCAGCAGCTTGGTGGCGGAACCGAACACCGGGGAGCTGTTTTTT
TRBJ1-1 | many | TRBV21-1 | . | CASSNAFYTEAFF | TGTGCCAGCAGCAACGCTTTTTACACTGAAGCTTTCTTT
TRBJ2-3 | few | TRBV30 | . | CAWTTGKDTQYF | TGTGCCTGGACCACAGGGAAAGATACGCAGTATTTT
TRBJ2-6 | . | TRBV12-3/TRBV12-4 | . | CASSIPGANVLTF | TGTGCCAGCAGTATACCTGGGGCCAACGTCCTGACTTTC
TRBJ1-1 | . | TRBV20-1 | TRBD1 | CSARRQGRGTEAFF | TGCAGTGCTAGAAGACAGGGTCGGGGCACTGAAGCTTTCTTT
TRBJ2-2 | many | TRBV29-1 | . | CSVEDRIDTGELFF | TGCAGCGTTGAAGATCGTATCGACACCGGGGAGCTGTTTTTT
TRBJ1-5 | many | TRBV2 | . | CASGYSNQPQHF | TGTGCCTCAGGGTACAGCAATCAGCCCCAGCATTTT
TRBJ2-2 | few | TRBV7-8 | . | CASSPKPVPGELFF | TGTGCCAGCAGCCCCAAGCCGGTACCCGGGGAGCTGTTTTTT
TRBJ1-4 | many | TRBV4-1 | TRBD1 | CASSQENRGRNEKLFF | TGCGCCAGCAGCCAAGAAAACAGGGGACGAAATGAAAAACTGTTTTTT
TRBJ1-1 | few | TRBV28 | . | CASSPRLAEAFF | TGTGCCAGCAGTCCTAGGCTTGCTGAAGCTTTCTTT
TRBJ2-3 | many | TRBV6-1 | . | CASRTGFDTDTQYF | TGTGCCAGCAGAACAGGTTTTGACACAGATACGCAGTATTTT
TRBJ2-4 | few | TRBV27 | . | CASSFSAKNIQYF | TGTGCCAGCAGTTTCTCAGCCAAAAACATTCAGTACTTC
TRBJ1-1 | many | TRBV6-2/TRBV6-3 | TRBD1 | CASSLGTLRTGSTEAFF | TGTGCCAGCAGTCTGGGAACCCTTCGGACAGGGTCCACTGAAGCTTTCTTT
TRBJ1-1 | . | TRBV7-9 | . | CASSPHGGHTEAFF | TGTGCCAGCAGCCCCCATGGGGGGCACACTGAAGCTTTCTTT
TRBJ1-2 | . | TRBV6-5 | . | CASSYSIRANYGYTF | TGTGCCAGCAGTTACTCGATAAGGGCGAACTATGGCTACACCTTC
TRBJ2-1 | few | TRBV18 | . | CASSPQVFDEQFF | TGTGCCAGCTCACCTCAAGTTTTCGATGAGCAGTTCTTC
TRBJ2-2 | many | TRBV12-3/TRBV12-4 | . | CASTTWSGELFF | TGTGCCAGCACCACGTGGAGCGGGGAGCTGTTTTTT
TRBJ1-1 | few | TRBV18 | TRBD1 | CASSPLGQMNTEAFF | TGTGCCAGCTCACCACTGGGACAGATGAACACTGAAGCTTTCTTT
TRBJ1-1 | few | TRBV12-3/TRBV12-4 | . | CASSLLVSNTEAFF | TGTGCCAGCAGTCTTTTGGTTTCGAACACTGAAGCTTTCTTT
TRBJ1-1 | many | TRBV12-3/TRBV12-4 | . | CASSPLGAVTEAFF | TGTGCCAGCAGCCCCCTCGGGGCAGTGACTGAAGCTTTCTTT
TRBJ1-6 | few | TRBV27 | . | CASSQGNLRSPLHF | TGTGCCAGCAGTCAGGGGAACCTACGTTCACCCCTCCACTTT
TRBJ2-4 | . | TRBV29-1 | . | CSVVRGGNIQYF | TGCAGCGTTGTGCGGGGTGGGAACATTCAGTACTTC
TRBJ2-3 | few | TRBV7-9 | TRBD2 | CASSLASLAGGPDTQYF | TGTGCCAGCAGCTTAGCCTCACTAGCGGGAGGGCCTGATACGCAGTATTTT
TRBJ2-7 | many | TRBV27 | TRBD2 | CASSPRTSDYEQYF | TGTGCCAGCAGTCCCCGGACTAGCGACTACGAGCAGTACTTC
TRBJ1-5 | few | TRBV28 | . | CASSGGEEGNQPQHF | TGTGCCAGCAGTGGAGGAGAGGAGGGCAATCAGCCCCAGCATTTT
TRBJ2-1 | many | TRBV20-1 | . | CSASGSRVEQFF | TGCAGTGCTAGCGGGAGTCGGGTTGAGCAGTTCTTC
TRBJ2-4 | few | TRBV28 | . | CASSSQRGGIQYF | TGTGCCAGCAGTTCACAGAGGGGTGGCATTCAGTACTTC
TRBJ2-7 | . | TRBV7-2 | TRBD2 | CARSLEGLAVYEQYF | TGTGCCAGAAGCTTGGAGGGACTAGCGGTCTACGAGCAGTACTTC
TRBJ2-3 | . | TRBV5-6 | TRBD2 | CASSQPTGTSGTPDTQYF | TGTGCCAGCAGCCAGCCGACGGGGACTAGCGGGACCCCAGATACGCAGTATTTT
TRBJ1-1 | many | TRBV2 | . | CASRDHGEGLMNTEAFF | TGTGCCAGCAGGGATCACGGAGAAGGACTGATGAACACTGAAGCTTTCTTT
TRBJ1-1 | few | TRBV6-5 | TRBD1 | CASSWQQGASTEAFF | TGTGCCAGCAGTTGGCAACAGGGGGCCAGTACTGAAGCTTTCTTT
TRBJ2-7 | few | TRBV6-1 | TRBD1 | CASRSGQESYEQYF | TGTGCCAGCAGATCGGGACAGGAGTCCTACGAGCAGTACTTC
TRBJ1-5 | few | TRBV27 | . | CASSLGRQQPQHF | TGTGCCAGCAGTTTGGGCCGGCAGCAGCCCCAGCATTTT
TRBJ2-1 | few | TRBV7-2 | . | CASSGSYNEQFF | TGTGCCAGCAGCGGCAGCTACAATGAGCAGTTCTTC
TRBJ2-1 | . | TRBV6-2/TRBV6-3 | TRBD2 | CASSPVGASGSRYNEQFF | TGTGCCAGCAGTCCAGTGGGGGCCAGCGGGAGTAGGTACAATGAGCAGTTCTTC
TRBJ2-6 | many | TRBV5-1 | . | CASSLVSGQASGANVLTF | TGCGCCAGCAGCTTGGTTTCGGGGCAGGCCTCTGGGGCCAACGTCCTGACTTTC
TRBJ1-2 | many | TRBV4-3 | . | CASSQDGSGVIGYTF | TGCGCCAGCAGCCAAGATGGCTCAGGGGTTATTGGCTACACCTTC
TRBJ1-2 | many | TRBV6-2/TRBV6-3 | . | CASSYGGNYGYTF | TGTGCCAGCAGTTACGGAGGCAACTATGGCTACACCTTC
TRBJ2-2 | many | TRBV4-1 | . | CASSQFYGTPLTRGNTGELFF | TGCGCCAGCAGCCAATTCTACGGGACGCCTCTCACGAGGGGAAACACCGGGGAGCTGTTTTTT
TRBJ2-5 | few | TRBV28 | . | CASSLDSRQQETQYF | TGTGCCAGCAGTTTAGACAGCCGCCAACAAGAGACCCAGTACTTC
TRBJ2-7 | many | TRBV7-2 | . | CASSLGVGEQYF | TGTGCCAGCAGCCTAGGGGTCGGGGAGCAGTACTTC
TRBJ2-1 | many | TRBV24-1 | TRBD1 | CATSDRGQGRYNEQFF | TGTGCCACCAGTGACCGCGGACAGGGCCGCTACAATGAGCAGTTCTTC
TRBJ1-1 | few | TRBV28 | TRBD1 | CASETGAAEAFF | TGTGCCAGCGAGACAGGGGCGGCTGAAGCTTTCTTT
TRBJ2-2 | many | TRBV19 | . | CASTRGRKYTGELFF | TGTGCCAGTACCCGGGGCAGAAAGTACACCGGGGAGCTGTTTTTT
TRBJ2-1 | many | TRBV10-3 | . | CAISNPNNEQFF | TGTGCCATCAGTAACCCTAACAATGAGCAGTTCTTC
TRBJ1-6 | . | TRBV29-1 | . | CSVVTEKWSSPLHF | TGCAGCGTTGTAACAGAGAAATGGAGTTCACCCCTCCACTTT
TRBJ1-1 | many | TRBV7-9 | . | CASSLAVEQAFF | TGTGCCAGCAGCTTAGCGGTGGAACAAGCTTTCTTT
TRBJ1-6 | few | TRBV28 | . | CASTNTGNSPLHF | TGTGCCAGCACCAACACAGGGAATTCACCCCTCCACTTT
TRBJ1-1 | many | TRBV18 | TRBD1 | CASSPGQDQAFF | TGTGCCAGCTCACCTGGACAGGACCAAGCTTTCTTT
TRBJ2-1 | . | TRBV4-2 | . | CVSSQDMVGGISYNEQFF | TGTGTCAGCAGCCAAGATATGGTAGGCGGGATATCCTACAATGAGCAGTTCTTC